This T cell receptor (beta chain) came from a study of breast tumors, draining lymph nodes, adjacent tissues. Study observations and caveats: Tumor T cell lymph node origin was a supported hypothesis, not proven. Data fit most tumor T cells coming from lymph node, expanding in tumor. Tumors had less TCR diversity than lymph nodes, more than nontumor tissue. Luminal-like breast cancer showed significantly greater tumor-nontumor repertoire similarity than basal-like breast cancer did.

Points on this clonotype: Its antigen is not identified. This sequence may be a read error, since a much larger clone differs from it by one base. No conserved phenylalanine or tryptophan ends this CDR3, so it is likely a read error.

One entry per CDR3 protein, called by TCRdb with MiXCR from the multiplex PCR reads. In the table there are roughly 23,000 distinct CDR3 sequences, roughly three fifths of which are singletons. Germline CDR1 SGHKS, CDR2 YYEKEE (reference sequence). Trimming took off 3 bases at V and 2 bases at J, with 11 bases between the two ends. CDR3 length: 14 residues. The chain carries TRBV5-5 and TRBJ1-1, with D possibly matching TRBD1 (6 bases). The TCR originated in a female donor with breast cancer. Some clones in this sample may be carry-over from other donors' samples. The material sequenced was tumor-adjacent breast tissue. CDR3 nucleotide sequence: TGTGCCAGCAGCTCGATACAGGGTAACACTGAAGCTTTCGTT. This translates into CASSSIQGNTEAFV.